Following are 32 T cell receptor beta chains from one sample sequenced in a study of human T cells and chemical hapten exposure. As to time point: patch test 1, 2 weeks after DPC sensitization. The treatment: therapeutic diphenylcyclopropenone sensitization with weekly scalp DPC. TCRdb called the RACE reads again in MiXCR, with one record for every CDR3 protein. The profile shows roughly 98,000 distinct CDR3 sequences, 9.5% to 15% of them singletons. The source was whole blood, collected in connection with sensitization to the hapten diphenylcyclopropenone (DPC). These receptors came from a woman between 40 and 55 years old with alopecia areata. Some clones in this sample may be carry-over from other donors' samples.

The sample holds many counts of this clonotype. The gene calls are TRBV7-3 and TRBJ2-5, with D possibly matching TRBD2 (6 bases). The CDR3 is 17 amino acids. V was cut by 6 bases and J by 7 bases, with 27 bases left in between. The germline CDR1 and CDR2 sequences are SGHTA and FQGTGA. This CDR3 is CASSPRQTSPLGGTQYF. CDR3 coding DNA: TGTGCCAGCAGTCCTCGACAGACATCACCCCTGGGGGGGACCCAGTACTTC.

The genes are TRBV20-1 and TRBJ2-7; 7 positions agree with TRBD1. This CDR3 spans 11 amino acids. Germline CDR1 and CDR2: DFQATT and SNEGSKA (reference sequence). Unmatched junction bases numbered 4, after V lost 7 bases and J lost 4 bases. CDR3 nucleotides: TGCAGTGGACAGGGAGATTACGAGCAGTACTTC. Its translation is CSGQGDYEQYF.

This clonotype has just a few counts. The rearrangement uses TRBV3-1 and TRBJ2-7; 8 positions agree with TRBD1. The CDR3 contains 14 residues. V gave up 0 bases and J gave up 6 bases; unmatched junction bases: 4. Germline V lookup: CDR1 LGHDT, CDR2 YNNKEL (reference sequence). The CDR3 is CASSQDPRGREQYF. CDR3 DNA sequence: TGTGCCAGCAGCCAAGATCCCAGGGGGCGCGAGCAGTACTTC.

In regard to this clonotype: Just one base apart from a much larger clone, this may be a read error. The chain carries TRBV6-2 or TRBV6-3 and TRBJ2-6; tentatively, D is TRBD1 (6 bases). Per the germline V gene, CDR1 is MNHEY and CDR2 is SVGEGT. The CDR3 contains 16 residues. The CDR3 reads CASSSTGFSGANVLIF. The CDR3, as DNA: TGTGCCAGCAGTTCAACAGGGTTCTCCGGGGCCAACGTCCTGATTTTC.

The chain combines TRBV7-2 with TRBJ2-7; the D gene is possibly TRBD1 (5 bases). The germline V and J ends were trimmed by 4 bases and 7 bases, with 17 bases remaining between them. Germline CDR1 and CDR2: SGHTA and FQGNSA. CDR3 length: 14 amino acids. The CDR3 DNA reads TGTGCCAGCAGCTCGACAGACGCTACCCTAGAGCAGTACTTC. It translates to CASSSTDATLEQYF.

The chain couples TRBV29-1 to TRBJ1-4; D is undetermined. Trimming took off 4 bases at V and 2 bases at J, with 11 bases between the two ends. The CDR3 sequence is 14 residues long. Germline values: CDR1 SQVTM, CDR2 ANQGSEA. The CDR3 region is CSVVPPGTNEKLFF. The CDR3 nucleotides read TGCAGCGTTGTCCCCCCGGGGACTAATGAAAAACTGTTTTTT.

The chain joins TRBV12-3 or TRBV12-4 to TRBJ2-2, with D perhaps assigned TRBD1 or TRBD2 (5 bases each). The CDR3 has 17 amino acids. V was shortened by 7 bases and J by 4 bases, with 22 bases between the two germline ends. The CDR3 reads CASIEGQRVIFTGELFF. As DNA, the CDR3 is TGTGCCAGCATTGAGGGGCAGCGAGTAATTTTCACCGGGGAGCTGTTTTTT.

The V call is TRBV2, the J call TRBJ2-1, with 8 bases fitting TRBD2. The J segment lost 4 bases and the V segment lost 4 bases, leaving 3 bases of the junction unmatched. Germline CDR1 reads SNHLY; CDR2 reads FYNNEI. CDR3 length equals 14 residues. The CDR3 bases are TGTGCCAGCAGTGGTAGCGGGGCTTACAATGAGCAGTTCTTC. Translating gives CASSGSGAYNEQFF.

This clonotype was detected many times. The rearrangement uses TRBV6-1 and TRBJ2-1; 12 bases map to TRBD2. Germline CDR1 is MNHNS and CDR2 is SASEGT. The CDR3 length is 18 residues. V gave up 3 bases and J gave up 5 bases; unmatched junction bases: 11. CDR3 in DNA: TGTGCCAGCAGTGATATCTCTTTCAGACTAGCGGGAGACAATGAGCAGTTCTTC. Its translation: CASSDISFRLAGDNEQFF.

The gene calls are TRBV20-1 and TRBJ2-7, with 7 nucleotides matching TRBD1. This CDR3 spans 12 amino acids. In germline, CDR1 is DFQATT, CDR2 SNEGSKA (reference sequence). The ends lost 6 bases at V and 3 bases at J; junction bases unmatched: 5. CDR3 coding DNA: TGCAGTGCCCCCCGGGACAGCTACGAGCAGTACTTC. Translating gives CSAPRDSYEQYF.

V usage is TRBV28 and J usage is TRBJ2-1, with D perhaps given as TRBD1 or TRBD2 (5 bases each). This CDR3 is built from 13 residues. Germline V gives CDR1 MDHEN, CDR2 SYDVKM. V was clipped by 7 bases and J by 12 bases, with 19 bases between them. The chain's CDR3 is CASIRNGDGWQFF. CDR3 DNA sequence: TGTGCCAGCATCCGAAACGGGGACGGATGGCAGTTCTTC.

The chain uses TRBV5-1 and TRBJ2-1, with TRBD2 as a possible D gene (6 bases). This CDR3 is 15 amino acids long. CDR1 SGHRS and CDR2 YFSETQ come from the germline V gene. Between the trimmed V and J ends, which lost 9 bases and 7 bases, there was a span of 23 bases. The CDR3 reads CATMISGQTGNEQFF. The CDR3 DNA sequence: TGCGCCACCATGATTAGCGGTCAAACGGGGAATGAGCAGTTCTTC.

The V and J genes are TRBV24-1 and TRBJ2-3; D is perhaps TRBD2 (6 bases). V lost 1 base, J lost 0 bases, and 10 bases lay in between. This CDR3 is built from 16 residues. Per germline, CDR1 KGHDR and CDR2 SFDVKD. The chain's CDR3 is CATSDLGRGSTDTQYF. DNA of the CDR3: TGTGCCACCAGTGATTTAGGGCGGGGTAGCACAGATACGCAGTATTTT.

This clonotype came up many times. The chain couples TRBV19 to TRBJ2-7; D unresolved. CDR3 length: 12 residues. Germline assignment: CDR1 LNHDA and CDR2 SQIVND (reference sequence). With 7 bases removed from V and 2 bases from J, the gap between germline ends came to 9 bases. This CDR3 is CASMGRTYEQYF. DNA of the CDR3: TGTGCCAGTATGGGCAGAACCTACGAGCAGTACTTC.

The gene calls are TRBV5-1 and TRBJ2-3; D unresolved. The CDR3 covers 13 residues. Germline CDR1 is SGHRS and CDR2 is YFSETQ. The V end was cut by 0 bases, the J end by 4 bases, with 6 bases between. This chain's CDR3 is CASSLAMADTQYF. The DNA of the CDR3 is TGCGCCAGCAGCTTGGCCATGGCAGATACGCAGTATTTT.

In this sample, this clonotype turned up a few times. V gene TRBV25-1 combines with J gene TRBJ1-2, with 9 bases that match TRBD1. The CDR3 totals 14 residues. Losses at the gene ends were 3 bases for V and 4 bases for J; bases not matched to a gene: 3. The germline CDR1 and CDR2 sequences are MGHDK and SYGVNS. Here the CDR3 reads CASSEGQGRYGYTF. The CDR3 nucleotides are TGTGCCAGCAGTGAGGGACAGGGCCGCTATGGCTACACCTTC.

The rearrangement joins TRBV7-9 to TRBJ2-3, with TRBD2 identical over 8 bases. After removal of 4 bases from V and 4 bases from J, the junction contained 10 bases not matched to a gene. Germline loops: CDR1 SEHNR, CDR2 FQNEAQ (reference sequence). The length of the CDR3 is 16 residues. CDR3 nucleotide sequence: TGTGCCAGCAGCTCCTTAGCGGGAACGCTTCCAGATACGCAGTATTTT. It specifies CASSSLAGTLPDTQYF.

This clonotype appeared a few times. The chain uses TRBV7-2 and TRBJ2-3; D ambiguous. CDR3 length: 11 amino acids. Germline V lookup: CDR1 SGHTA, CDR2 FQGNSA. Trimming pared 7 bases from V and 6 bases from J, leaving 8 bases between. The CDR3 DNA is TGTGCCAGCACCGAATGGGATACGCAGTATTTT. Protein: CASTEWDTQYF.

The chain carries TRBV7-6 and TRBJ2-1, with TRBD2 as a possible D gene (6 bases). The CDR3 has 17 residues. Trimming left V 3 bases short and J 5 bases short, with 20 bases between. Germline V gene lookup returns CDR1 SGHVS and CDR2 FNYEAQ. The chain's CDR3 is CASSFPSTSPYNNEQFF. CDR3 DNA sequence: TGTGCCAGCAGCTTCCCCTCCACTAGCCCCTACAACAATGAGCAGTTCTTC.

This clonotype was observed a handful of times. The chain is built from TRBV7-2 and TRBJ1-5; TRBD1 might be the D (5 bases). The V and J ends lost 1 base and 7 bases respectively, with 8 bases between them. CDR3 length: 13 residues. Germline values: CDR1 SGHTA, CDR2 FQGNSA. The CDR3 DNA reads TGTGCCAGCAGCTTAGGGGACGGACAGCCCCAGCATTTT. Its protein product is CASSLGDGQPQHF.

There are many counts of this clonotype. The chain uses TRBV6-6 and TRBJ2-3, with 7 bases fitting TRBD1. The CDR3 is made up of 17 amino acids. The germline CDR1 and CDR2 sequences are MNHNY and SVGAGI (reference sequence). V lost 0 bases to trimming and J lost 1 base; unmatched junction nucleotides: 7. CDR3 sequence reads: CASSYSQGTQGTDTQYF. The CDR3, as DNA: TGTGCCAGCAGTTACTCACAGGGGACCCAGGGCACAGATACGCAGTATTTT.

The sample holds a few counts of this clonotype. V usage is TRBV12-3 or TRBV12-4 and J usage is TRBJ2-1, with TRBD2 identical over 8 bases. V trimming: 7 bases; J trimming: 2 bases; junction bases outside the gene matches: 4. This CDR3 spans 14 amino acids. The CDR3 protein is CASTLAGTYNEQFF. As DNA, the CDR3 is TGTGCCAGCACATTAGCGGGAACCTACAATGAGCAGTTCTTC.

J is TRBJ2-2 and V is TRBV14; D remains unclear. The germline gives CDR1 SGHDN, CDR2 FVKESK. There are 16 residues in the CDR3. V lost 1 base, J lost 5 bases, and 14 bases lay in between. This CDR3 is CASSQVLGIETGELFF. CDR3 DNA: TGTGCCAGCAGCCAAGTTTTAGGCATTGAGACCGGGGAGCTGTTTTTT.

In this sample, this clonotype turned up a few times. The J gene is TRBJ2-5, the V gene TRBV27; no reliable D call. The CDR3 spans 14 residues. Germline values: CDR1 MNHEY, CDR2 SMNVEV (reference sequence). V shed 6 bases and J shed 4 bases, with 15 bases lying between them. The CDR3 bases are TGTGCCAGCAGCCTGACGGGTCCCCCAGAGACCCAGTACTTC. The encoded protein is CASSLTGPPETQYF.

This chain links TRBV7-8 with TRBJ2-2; unclear D gene. V gave up 6 bases and J gave up 4 bases, with 6 bases separating them. This CDR3 comprises 12 residues. Germline CDR1 is SGHVS and CDR2 is FQNEAQ. CDR3 residues: CASSESTGELFF. The CDR3 coding sequence is TGTGCCAGCAGTGAAAGCACCGGGGAGCTGTTTTTT. The full variable domain, completed using reference TRBV7-8 and TRBJ2-2, is GAGVSQSPRYKVAKRGQDVALRCDPISGHVSLFWYQQALGQGPEFLTYFQNEAQLDKSGLPSDRFFAERPEGSVSTLKIQRTQQEDSAVYLCASSESTGELFFGEGSRLTVL.

This clonotype was found a few times. V and J are TRBV29-1 and TRBJ2-5; 7 nucleotides match TRBD1. The CDR3 runs to 12 residues. With 6 bases clipped from V and 0 bases from J, the junction kept 1 base outside the gene matches. The germline gives CDR1 SQVTM, CDR2 ANQGSEA. This CDR3 reads CSVGQDQETQYF. The DNA for the CDR3 is TGCAGCGTAGGACAGGACCAAGAGACCCAGTACTTC. The full variable domain, completed using reference TRBV29-1 and TRBJ2-5, is SAVISQKPSRDICQRGTSLTIQCQVDSQVTMMFWYRQQPGQSLTLIATANQGSEATYESGFVIDKFPISRPNLTFSTLTVSNMSPEDSSIYLCSVGQDQETQYFGPGTRLLVL.

This clonotype occurred many times. This chain uses TRBV12-3 or TRBV12-4 with TRBJ2-2; a possible D gene is TRBD2 (5 bases). Trimming took 0 bases from V and 7 from J, leaving 9 bases between them. CDR3 length: 14 amino acids. The CDR3 DNA is TGTGCCAGCAGTTTAGCACTAGGAGGCGGGGAGCTGTTTTTT. Residues: CASSLALGGGELFF.

The chain recombines TRBV20-1 with TRBJ2-1, with a possible D match to TRBD2 (6 bases). V gave up 0 bases and J gave up 4 bases, with 16 bases separating them. The CDR3 loop spans 16 amino acids. CDR1 DFQATT and CDR2 SNEGSKA come from the germline V gene (reference sequence). CDR3 nucleotides: TGCAGTGCTAGAGACCAGAGGGCTAGCGCTTACAATGAGCAGTTCTTC. Translating it yields CSARDQRASAYNEQFF.

The chain joins TRBV7-9 to TRBJ2-7, with D uncertain. This CDR3 has 13 residues. Germline loops: CDR1 SEHNR, CDR2 FQNEAQ (reference sequence). V shed 3 bases and J shed 5 bases, with 11 bases lying between them. CDR3 nucleotide sequence: TGTGCCAGCAGCTTGATCGTAATCGACGAGCAGTACTTC. This sequence encodes CASSLIVIDEQYF.

This clonotype has more than one count but fewer than ten. The V call is TRBV6-1, the J call TRBJ2-5, with unresolved D. Per germline, CDR1 MNHNS and CDR2 SASEGT. The CDR3 extends over 14 amino acids. Trimming took 6 bases from V and 1 from J, leaving 12 bases between them. In DNA, the CDR3 is TGTGCCAGCAGGTTTACACGGGTCCAAGAGACCCAGTACTTC. It codes for CASRFTRVQETQYF.

This clonotype has at least ten counts. This chain joins TRBV19 and TRBJ2-1, with TRBD2 matching 10 bases. The germline V gene encodes CDR1 LNHDA and CDR2 SQIVND (reference sequence). CDR3 length: 16 residues. After removal of 2 bases from V and 2 bases from J, the junction contained 3 bases not matched to a gene. The CDR3 loop reads CASSITSGATYNEQFF. Written as DNA, the CDR3 is TGTGCCAGTAGTATAACTAGCGGGGCTACCTACAATGAGCAGTTCTTC.

In its sample, this clonotype was seen many times. This chain uses TRBV5-1 with TRBJ1-5; D call uncertain. The CDR3 is 13 amino acids. V was pared by 0 bases and J by 0 bases, with 1 base between. Germline V gene sequence: CDR1 SGHRS, CDR2 YFSETQ. The CDR3 is CASSLGSNQPQHF. The CDR3 DNA reads as TGCGCCAGCAGCTTGGGTAGCAATCAGCCCCAGCATTTT.